This TCR beta chain was sequenced for a study of neurological immune-mediated disorders. General observations from the study: TCR-beta repertoires seemed private in all groups, with no expanded CDR3 amino acid sequences shared. Multiple sclerosis was found to have the least TCR clonal expansion, below healthy controls, and HTLV-1-associated myelopathy the most.

The cDNA was generated through 5'RACE incorporating 10-nucleotide random UMIs. MiXCR, run by TCRdb on the 5' RACE reads, gives a single entry per CDR3 protein. The repertoire holds roughly 100,000 distinct CDR3 sequences, with roughly 10% as singletons. The time point here: longitudinal time-point 3. Source material was 2 million unsorted PBMCs, stored at -80 °C in RNAlater. This clonotype was recorded many times. Its antigen is as yet unknown. Sequencing was done on a sample of PBMCs. The TCR was taken from a female donor with HTLV-1-associated myelopathy (HAM/TSP).

The CDR3: CSALLDYSYNEQFF. As DNA, the CDR3 is TGCAGCGCCCTTCTGGACTACTCCTACAATGAGCAGTTCTTC. The chain is built from TRBV29-1 and TRBJ2-1, with D possibly TRBD2 on 6 matching bases. Germline V CDR1 and CDR2: SQVTM, ANQGSEA. This CDR3 region has 14 residues. V was shortened by 7 bases and J by 0 bases, with 13 bases between the two germline ends.